These T cell receptor beta chains were read from a single sample in a study of T-cell reconstitution after alpha-beta-depleted transplantation in children. TCRdb redid the calling of the PCR reads with MiXCR, one entry per CDR3 protein. The table lists roughly 610,000 distinct CDR3 sequences, about 11% of them singletons, with around 4% in the top ten. The sequencing used PBMCs from the stem cell graft donor, collected from the stem cell graft. These receptors all stem from a human donor who donated a stem cell graft to a child with acute myeloid leukemia. Each CDR3 is given with its conserved first and last residue. Each record gives: V gene, D gene, J gene, CDR3 length, clone size, CDR3 protein, CDR3 DNA. D genes are given only for firm matches. Some rows mark clone size as missing; the rest say once, few, many or name a class of expanded clone.

V: TRBV29-1; D: NA; J: TRBJ2-3; length: 13; size: many; CDR3: CSVDEFTTDTQYF; DNA: TGCAGCGTTGATGAGTTTACCACAGATACGCAGTATTTT
V: TRBV2; D: NA; J: TRBJ2-7; length: 12; size: few; CDR3: CASSEASYEQYF; DNA: TGTGCCAGCAGTGAAGCGAGTTACGAGCAGTACTTC
V: TRBV20-1; D: TRBD2; J: TRBJ2-7; length: 15; size: many; CDR3: CSARDLAGGSYEQYF; DNA: TGCAGTGCTAGAGATCTAGCGGGAGGCTCCTACGAGCAGTACTTC
V: TRBV7-7; D: TRBD2; J: TRBJ2-3; length: 14; size: few; CDR3: CASSPTSLTDTQYF; DNA: TGTGCTAGCAGCCCGACTAGCTTGACAGATACGCAGTATTTT
V: TRBV4-3; D: TRBD2; J: TRBJ2-1; length: 15; size: many; CDR3: CASSQVGTSGRGQFF; DNA: TGCGCCAGCAGCCAAGTAGGGACTAGCGGCCGAGGGCAGTTCTTC
V: TRBV20-1; D: NA; J: TRBJ2-3; length: 12; size: many; CDR3: CSARVRTDTQYF; DNA: TGCAGTGCTAGAGTCCGGACTGATACGCAGTATTTT
V: TRBV4-2; D: NA; J: TRBJ1-1; length: 16; size: NA; CDR3: CASSQELRLLNTEAFF; DNA: TGTGCCAGCAGCCAAGAATTACGACTCCTGAACACTGAAGCTTTCTTT
V: TRBV7-9; D: TRBD1; J: TRBJ1-2; length: 15; size: NA; CDR3: CASSLADRVDYGYTF; DNA: TGTGCCAGCAGCTTAGCGGACAGGGTAGACTATGGCTACACCTTC
V: TRBV28; D: NA; J: TRBJ2-4; length: 14; size: few; CDR3: CASSRRDLGTVQYF; DNA: TGTGCCAGCAGTCGCCGGGACCTCGGTACGGTTCAGTACTTC
V: TRBV7-8; D: TRBD2; J: TRBJ2-7; length: 16; size: few; CDR3: CASSPQTSGPTYEQYF; DNA: TGTGCCAGCAGCCCCCAGACTAGCGGGCCTACCTACGAGCAGTACTTC
V: TRBV27; D: NA; J: TRBJ2-3; length: 14; size: NA; CDR3: CASKRSAPADTQYF; DNA: TGTGCCAGCAAAAGATCCGCCCCTGCAGATACGCAGTATTTT
V: TRBV21-1; D: NA; J: TRBJ1-1; length: 17; size: many; CDR3: CASSKVTACAMNTEAFF; DNA: TGTGCCAGCAGCAAAGTCACGGCCTGTGCTATGAACACTGAAGCTTTCTTT
V: TRBV15; D: TRBD1; J: TRBJ2-1; length: 15; size: few; CDR3: CATSRYEGQNNEQFF; DNA: TGTGCCACCAGCCGGTACGAGGGACAGAACAATGAGCAGTTCTTC
V: TRBV9; D: TRBD2; J: TRBJ2-2; length: 15; size: few; CDR3: CASSVSSGFTGELFF; DNA: TGTGCCAGCAGCGTATCTAGCGGGTTCACCGGGGAGCTGTTTTTT
V: TRBV20-1; D: NA; J: TRBJ2-1; length: 14; size: many; CDR3: CSAGDSLTYNEQFF; DNA: TGCAGTGCAGGTGATTCTTTAACCTACAATGAGCAGTTCTTC
V: TRBV7-9; D: TRBD2; J: TRBJ2-4; length: 16; size: NA; CDR3: CASSPPPAGGPDIQYF; DNA: TGTGCCAGCAGCCCGCCCCCGGCGGGAGGGCCGGACATTCAGTACTTC
V: TRBV7-2; D: TRBD2; J: TRBJ2-7; length: 16; size: many; CDR3: CASSLGVAGISYEQYF; DNA: TGTGCCAGCAGCTTAGGGGTAGCGGGAATCTCCTACGAGCAGTACTTC
V: TRBV3-1; D: NA; J: TRBJ2-5; length: 12; size: few; CDR3: CASSQEEETQYF; DNA: TGTGCCAGCAGCCAAGAAGAGGAGACCCAGTACTTC
V: TRBV20-1; D: NA; J: TRBJ2-1; length: 16; size: NA; CDR3: CSVGSAGPASYNEQFF; DNA: TGCAGTGTTGGTTCGGCGGGCCCTGCATCATACAATGAGCAGTTCTTC
V: TRBV3-1; D: NA; J: TRBJ2-3; length: 15; size: many; CDR3: CASSKFTNPTDTQYF; DNA: TGTGCCAGCAGCAAATTCACTAACCCCACAGATACGCAGTATTTT
V: TRBV7-2; D: TRBD2; J: TRBJ2-7; length: 15; size: many; CDR3: CASSFETSGKYEQYF; DNA: TGTGCCAGCAGCTTCGAGACTAGCGGGAAATACGAGCAGTACTTC
V: TRBV6-2/TRBV6-3; D: NA; J: TRBJ2-1; length: 17; size: NA; CDR3: CASKNLTLKRGGNEQFF; DNA: TGTGCCAGCAAGAACCTTACCCTGAAGCGAGGGGGCAATGAGCAGTTCTTC
V: TRBV29-1; D: TRBD1; J: TRBJ2-5; length: 12; size: few; CDR3: CSADRGLETQYF; DNA: TGCAGCGCCGACAGGGGGCTGGAGACCCAGTACTTC
V: TRBV20-1; D: NA; J: TRBJ2-3; length: 13; size: many; CDR3: CSAAADSTDTQYF; DNA: TGCAGTGCCGCGGCTGACAGCACAGATACGCAGTATTTT
V: TRBV9; D: TRBD2; J: TRBJ2-3; length: 16; size: few; CDR3: CASSVAAGGLGDTQYF; DNA: TGTGCCAGCAGCGTAGCCGCGGGAGGGTTGGGAGATACGCAGTATTTT
V: TRBV12-3/TRBV12-4; D: NA; J: TRBJ1-4; length: 15; size: NA; CDR3: CASIQDLGANEKLFF; DNA: TGTGCCAGCATCCAAGATTTGGGGGCTAATGAAAAACTGTTTTTT
V: TRBV29-1; D: NA; J: TRBJ2-7; length: 13; size: many; CDR3: CSVVDGAHNEQYF; DNA: TGCAGCGTTGTAGATGGGGCGCACAACGAGCAGTACTTC
V: TRBV28; D: NA; J: TRBJ2-3; length: 12; size: many; CDR3: CASSSSGDTQYF; DNA: TGTGCCAGCAGTTCGTCTGGAGATACGCAGTATTTT
V: TRBV7-8; D: TRBD2; J: TRBJ2-7; length: 17; size: few; CDR3: CASSLVSASGRMYEQYF; DNA: TGTGCCAGCAGCTTAGTTTCGGCTAGCGGGAGGATGTACGAGCAGTACTTC
V: TRBV20-1; D: TRBD1; J: TRBJ2-1; length: 12; size: NA; CDR3: CSARSGQGGQFF; DNA: TGCAGTGCTAGGTCAGGACAGGGAGGCCAGTTCTTC
V: TRBV5-1; D: TRBD1; J: TRBJ2-7; length: 15; size: many; CDR3: CASSLEGTGGYEQYF; DNA: TGTGCCAGCAGCTTAGAAGGGACAGGGGGCTACGAGCAGTACTTC
V: TRBV27; D: NA; J: TRBJ1-2; length: 17; size: NA; CDR3: CASRAVGGGGPNYGYTF; DNA: TGTGCCAGCAGGGCAGTTGGAGGGGGGGGCCCTAACTATGGCTACACCTTC
V: TRBV28; D: TRBD1; J: TRBJ2-5; length: 15; size: NA; CDR3: CASSPSQDRGKTQYF; DNA: TGTGCCAGCAGTCCCTCCCAGGACAGGGGAAAGACCCAGTACTTC
V: TRBV7-8; D: NA; J: TRBJ2-2; length: 13; size: few; CDR3: CASSPWGPGELFF; DNA: TGTGCCAGCAGCCCCTGGGGGCCCGGGGAGCTGTTTTTT
V: TRBV4-2; D: TRBD1; J: TRBJ2-7; length: 17; size: NA; CDR3: CASSHPGQGDLPYEQYF; DNA: TGTGCCAGCAGCCACCCTGGACAGGGGGACCTCCCCTACGAGCAGTACTTC
V: TRBV5-6; D: TRBD1; J: TRBJ1-2; length: 15; size: few; CDR3: CASSKRDRGFNGYTF; DNA: TGTGCCAGCAGCAAGCGGGACAGGGGATTCAATGGCTACACCTTC
V: TRBV5-1; D: TRBD2; J: TRBJ2-1; length: 15; size: few; CDR3: CASSLERAGGREQFF; DNA: TGCGCCAGCAGCTTGGAACGAGCGGGAGGTAGAGAGCAGTTCTTC
V: TRBV5-1; D: TRBD2; J: TRBJ2-7; length: 16; size: many; CDR3: CASSETSGRVSYEQYF; DNA: TGCGCCAGCAGCGAGACTAGCGGGAGAGTGTCCTACGAGCAGTACTTC
V: TRBV7-2; D: TRBD1; J: TRBJ1-3; length: 15; size: many; CDR3: CASSLATGSGNTIYF; DNA: TGTGCCAGCAGCTTAGCGACAGGGAGTGGAAACACCATATATTTT
V: TRBV7-2; D: NA; J: TRBJ2-2; length: 15; size: many; CDR3: CASSLDRHYTGELFF; DNA: TGTGCCAGCAGCTTAGACAGGCATTACACCGGGGAGCTGTTTTTT
V: TRBV4-3; D: NA; J: TRBJ2-1; length: 17; size: NA; CDR3: CASSQEGPVRPYNEQFF; DNA: TGCGCCAGCAGCCAAGAGGGACCCGTCCGCCCCTACAATGAGCAGTTCTTC
V: TRBV6-5; D: TRBD2; J: TRBJ2-7; length: 19; size: many; CDR3: CASSYLPTGKLAGGYEQYF; DNA: TGTGCCAGCAGTTACCTACCGACGGGGAAACTAGCGGGAGGGTACGAGCAGTACTTC
V: TRBV7-2; D: TRBD2; J: TRBJ2-3; length: 17; size: many; CDR3: CASSLAGGLAGTDTQYF; DNA: TGTGCCAGCAGCTTAGCAGGGGGACTAGCGGGCACAGATACGCAGTATTTT
V: TRBV7-8; D: TRBD2; J: TRBJ2-3; length: 15; size: few; CDR3: CASSLIAGAVDTQYF; DNA: TGTGCCAGCAGCCTAATAGCGGGAGCGGTAGATACGCAGTATTTT
V: TRBV29-1; D: NA; J: TRBJ1-5; length: 13; size: NA; CDR3: CSVEVGNNQPQHF; DNA: TGCAGCGTTGAAGTAGGGAACAATCAGCCCCAGCATTTT
V: TRBV5-1; D: TRBD1; J: TRBJ2-2; length: 16; size: many; CDR3: CASSNTGTGGSGELFF; DNA: TGCGCCAGCAGCAATACCGGGACAGGGGGCTCCGGGGAGCTGTTTTTT
V: TRBV11-2; D: TRBD2; J: TRBJ2-5; length: 15; size: many; CDR3: CASSWGLEGGKTQYF; DNA: TGTGCCAGCAGCTGGGGACTAGAAGGCGGAAAGACCCAGTACTTC
V: TRBV25-1; D: NA; J: TRBJ1-4; length: 15; size: NA; CDR3: CASSEWGGTNEKLFF; DNA: TGTGCCAGCAGTGAATGGGGGGGCACTAATGAAAAACTGTTTTTT